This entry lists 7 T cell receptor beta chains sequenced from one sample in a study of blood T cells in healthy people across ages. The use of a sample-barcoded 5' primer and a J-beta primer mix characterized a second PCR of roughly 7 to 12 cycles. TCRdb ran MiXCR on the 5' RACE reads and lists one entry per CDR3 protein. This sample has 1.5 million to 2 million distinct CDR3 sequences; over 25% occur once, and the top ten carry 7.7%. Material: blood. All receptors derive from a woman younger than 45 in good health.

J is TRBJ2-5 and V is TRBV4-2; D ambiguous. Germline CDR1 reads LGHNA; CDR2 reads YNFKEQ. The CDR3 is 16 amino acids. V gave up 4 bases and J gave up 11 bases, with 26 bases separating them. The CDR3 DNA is TGTGCCAGCAGCCTGGCGACCGGTGACAACTTCAATGAGCAGTACTTC. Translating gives CASSLATGDNFNEQYF.

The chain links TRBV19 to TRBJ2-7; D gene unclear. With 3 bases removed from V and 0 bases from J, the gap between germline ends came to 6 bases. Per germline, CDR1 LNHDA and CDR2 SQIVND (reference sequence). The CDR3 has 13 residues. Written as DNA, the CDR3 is TGTGCCAGTAGTATGTGGAGCTCCTACGAGCAGTACTTC. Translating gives CASSMWSSYEQYF.

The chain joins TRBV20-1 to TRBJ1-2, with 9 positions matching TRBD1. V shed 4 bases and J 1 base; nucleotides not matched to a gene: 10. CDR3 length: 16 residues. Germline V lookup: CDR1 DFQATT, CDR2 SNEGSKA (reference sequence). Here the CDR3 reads CSANTAGQGSNYGYTF. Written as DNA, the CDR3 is TGCAGTGCTAATACTGCGGGACAGGGTAGTAACTATGGCTACACCTTC.

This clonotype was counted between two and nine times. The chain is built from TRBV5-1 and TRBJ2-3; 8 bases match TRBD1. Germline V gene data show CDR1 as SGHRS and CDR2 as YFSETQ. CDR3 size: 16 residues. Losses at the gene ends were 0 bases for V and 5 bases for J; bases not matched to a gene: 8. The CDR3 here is CASSLDGTGGVDTQYF. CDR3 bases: TGCGCCAGCAGCTTGGACGGGACAGGAGGGGTAGATACGCAGTATTTT.

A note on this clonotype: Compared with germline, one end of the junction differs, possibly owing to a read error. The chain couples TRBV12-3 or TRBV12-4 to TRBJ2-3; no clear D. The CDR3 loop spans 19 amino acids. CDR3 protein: CASSFRISPVALSADAQYF. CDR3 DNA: TGTGCCAGCAGTTTTCGTATCAGTCCTGTAGCACTAAGCGCAGATGCGCAGTATTTT.

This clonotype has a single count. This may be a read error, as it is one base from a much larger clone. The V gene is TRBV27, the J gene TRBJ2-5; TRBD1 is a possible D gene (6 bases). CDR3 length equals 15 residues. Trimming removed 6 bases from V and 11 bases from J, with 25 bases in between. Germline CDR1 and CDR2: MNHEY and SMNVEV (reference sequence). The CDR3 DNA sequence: TGTGCCAGCAGGGGGGCGGGCAAGCGTGAGGGGGAGCAGTACTTC. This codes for CASRGAGKREGEQYF.

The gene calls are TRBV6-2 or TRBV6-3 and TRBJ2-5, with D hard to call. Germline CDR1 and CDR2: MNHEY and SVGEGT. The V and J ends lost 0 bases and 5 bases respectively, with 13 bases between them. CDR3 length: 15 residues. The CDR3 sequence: CASSYSRPGSETQYF. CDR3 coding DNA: TGTGCCAGCAGTTACTCGCGTCCGGGCTCGGAGACCCAGTACTTC.